The rows below give T cell receptor beta chains drawn from one sample of a study of T cell changes during pregnancy in multiple sclerosis. Produced via immunoSEQ multiplex PCR; TCRdb's table is partial and in-frame only. Altogether about 49,000 clones are present, roughly 94% being singletons, with the ten largest covering around 5.5%. The sample in question was CD8+ T cells from peripheral blood mononuclear cells, obtained before pregnancy. These receptors were taken from a female donor with multiple sclerosis, enrolled in a pregnancy study. The CDR3 runs from the conserved cysteine through the conserved F or W. The order of the fields is V gene, clone size, D gene, J gene, CDR3 DNA, CDR3 protein. D genes are given only for firm matches. Part of the rows lack a size; the others show once, few, many or a class for expanded clones.

>TRBV4-2|NA|TRBD2|TRBJ2-7
TGTGCCAGCAGCTCGGGGGGGGGTTCCTCCGAGCAGTACTTC
CASSSGGGSSEQYF
>TRBV5-5|NA|NA|TRBJ2-2
TGTGCCAGCAGCTTGTGGCCAGGAAACACCGGGGAGCTGTTTTTT
CASSLWPGNTGELFF
>TRBV27|NA|TRBD2|TRBJ2-5
TGTGCCAGCAGTTTATCAGCGGGGGGTGAGACCCAGTACTTC
CASSLSAGGETQYF
>TRBV30|NA|TRBD1|TRBJ1-2
TGTGCCTGGACCCGGACAGGGGGCCCGGATGGCTACACCTTC
CAWTRTGGPDGYTF
>TRBV9|NA|NA|TRBJ2-1
TGTGCCAGCAGCGTATCCGGGGAAACCTACAATGAGCAGTTCTTC
CASSVSGETYNEQFF
>TRBV4-3|NA|NA|TRBJ2-1
TGCGCCAGCAGCGGACAGCCCCGCTCCTACAATGAGCAGTTCTTC
CASSGQPRSYNEQFF
>TRBV11-1|NA|NA|TRBJ2-7
TGTGCCAGCAGCTTAGTGGGCGGGCCTGGCGGCGAGCAGTACTTC
CASSLVGGPGGEQYF
>TRBV6-1|NA|TRBD1|TRBJ1-1
TGTGCCAGCAGTGAACTGGGACAGGGCACTGAAGCTTTCTTT
CASSELGQGTEAFF
>TRBV6-5|once|NA|TRBJ1-1
TGTGCCAGCAGTTACACGGAGGGAAACACTGAAGCTTTCTTT
CASSYTEGNTEAFF
>TRBV13|NA|NA|TRBJ1-5
TGTGCCAGCAGCCTCCGGTCGAGCAATCAGCCCCAGCATTTT
CASSLRSSNQPQHF
>TRBV19|NA|NA|TRBJ1-5
TGTGCCAGTAGTAAAACACCGGGACATCTAATCTATAGCAATCAGCCCCAGCATTTT
CASSKTPGHLIYSNQPQHF
>TRBV11-2|NA|NA|TRBJ2-7
TGTGCCAGCAGCTTACGAAAAGGGGCCCTCTCCTACGAGCAGTACTTC
CASSLRKGALSYEQYF
>TRBV5-5|once|TRBD2|TRBJ2-7
TGTGCCAGCAGCCCCGGGACTAGCGGATCCTACTACGAGCAGTACTTC
CASSPGTSGSYYEQYF
>TRBV4-2|NA|TRBD2|TRBJ2-2
TGTGCCAGCAGACCGGGACTAGCGGGAGGGGAGCTGTTTTTT
CASRPGLAGGELFF
>TRBV13|NA|NA|TRBJ2-4
TGTGCCAGCAGCCCACAAGCCAAAAACATTCAGTACTTC
CASSPQAKNIQYF
>TRBV28|NA|NA|TRBJ2-7
TGTGCCAGCAGTTCCCCACGCCCAGGGACTTACCTAACCTACGAGCAGTACTTC
CASSSPRPGTYLTYEQYF
>TRBV27|few|NA|TRBJ1-1
TGTGCCAGCAGTTCCGGGATAAACACTGAAGCTTTCTTT
CASSSGINTEAFF
>TRBV5-1|NA|TRBD2|TRBJ2-5
TGCGCCAGCACTACAATGAGATGGACTAGCGGACAAGAGACCCAGTACTTC
CASTTMRWTSGQETQYF
>TRBV7-6|NA|TRBD1|TRBJ1-5
TGTGCCAGCAGCTTAGCGGGGACAGGGGATCAGCCCCAGCATTTT
CASSLAGTGDQPQHF
>TRBV4-2|NA|TRBD2|TRBJ2-7
TGTGCCAGCAGCCAAGATACTAGCGGCTCCTACGAGCAGTACTTC
CASSQDTSGSYEQYF
>TRBV10-2|NA|NA|TRBJ2-7
TGCGCCACCCGTCTTTTGCGGAGGGGGCCCCACGAGCAGTACTTC
CATRLLRRGPHEQYF
>TRBV18|NA|NA|TRBJ1-3
TGTGCCAGCTCACCACGGGACGGTACAGGGGGAAACACCATATATTTT
CASSPRDGTGGNTIYF
>TRBV28|NA|NA|TRBJ1-5
TGTGCCAGCGGGACTTTTAGCAATCAGCCCCAGCATTTT
CASGTFSNQPQHF
>TRBV6-5|NA|TRBD2|TRBJ2-1
TGTGCCAGCGGACCGACTAGCGGATCCTACAATGAGCAGTTCTTC
CASGPTSGSYNEQFF
>TRBV2|NA|NA|TRBJ1-2
TGTGCCAGCAGTGAAAATTTGCAGGGGTACCCCTATGGCTACACCTTC
CASSENLQGYPYGYTF
>TRBV6-4|NA|NA|TRBJ2-2
TGTGCCAGCAGTGAGCGGGACACCGGGGAGCTGTTTTTT
CASSERDTGELFF
>TRBV7-6|NA|TRBD2|TRBJ2-7
TGTGCCAGCAGCTCCGGGACTAGCGGGGCCTACGAGCAGTACTTC
CASSSGTSGAYEQYF
>TRBV11-2|NA|NA|TRBJ2-4
TGTGCCAGCAGCCGTCCGTTTTCCGGGACACAAAACATTCAGTACTTC
CASSRPFSGTQNIQYF
>TRBV27|NA|TRBD2|TRBJ2-1
TGTGCCAGCAGTCAGGGACTAGCGGGGGGGGCTGAGCAGTTCTTC
CASSQGLAGGAEQFF
>TRBV30|NA|TRBD1|TRBJ1-5
TGTGCCTGGCAGTACAGGGGCGGGAATCAGCCCCAGCATTTT
CAWQYRGGNQPQHF
>TRBV30|NA|NA|TRBJ2-7
TGTGCCTGGAGTGATAGCGGCTACGAGCAGTACTTC
CAWSDSGYEQYF
>TRBV7-9|NA|TRBD1|TRBJ2-3
TGTGCCAGCAGCTTAGTTGGACAGGGGGATACGGATACGCAGTATTTT
CASSLVGQGDTDTQYF
>TRBV9|once|NA|TRBJ1-2
TGTGCCAGCAGGGATGGACAGCCCTATGGCTACACCTTC
CASRDGQPYGYTF
>TRBV19|NA|NA|TRBJ1-2
TGTGCCAGTAGTTTCAAAGGGGGTTATGGCTACACCTTC
CASSFKGGYGYTF
>TRBV13|NA|TRBD1|TRBJ2-3
TGTGCCAGCAGCTTGGGGCGGGGACAGGGATCAGATACGCAGTATTTT
CASSLGRGQGSDTQYF
>TRBV19|NA|NA|TRBJ1-5
TGTGCCAGTAGTATAGATCACCCCGGGTCTCAGCCCCAGCATTTT
CASSIDHPGSQPQHF
>TRBV9|NA|NA|TRBJ2-5
TGTGCCAGCAGCGTAGTAGGACTCCTTGGTGGAGAGACCCAGTACTTC
CASSVVGLLGGETQYF
>TRBV27|NA|NA|TRBJ1-1
TGTGCCGGCAGTTTATGGTCCGGGGGAGACACTGAAGCTTTCTTT
CAGSLWSGGDTEAFF
>TRBV30|NA|NA|TRBJ1-5
TGTGCCTGGAGTCCTACTGGCGGCCAGCCCCAGCATTTT
CAWSPTGGQPQHF
>TRBV2|NA|NA|TRBJ1-2
TGTGCCAGCAGAGGGGGTGTCTATGGCTACACCTTC
CASRGGVYGYTF
>TRBV7-8|NA|NA|TRBJ1-5
TGTGCCAGCAACAAACAGGGTCAGCCCCAGCATTTT
CASNKQGQPQHF
>TRBV4-1|NA|TRBD2|TRBJ2-7
TGCGCCAGCAGCCAAGAGTCGTCTAGCGGGAGTACCTACGAGCAGTACTTC
CASSQESSSGSTYEQYF
>TRBV9|NA|TRBD1|TRBJ1-2
TGTGCCAGCAGCGCCCTAGGGACAGGGAACGGCTACACCTTC
CASSALGTGNGYTF
>TRBV27|NA|NA|TRBJ2-7
TGTGCCAGCAGTTTAACCCCTTCGATCAGCTCCTACGAGCAGTACTTC
CASSLTPSISSYEQYF
>TRBV28|NA|TRBD2|TRBJ2-3
TGTGCCAGCAGTTCGACTAGCGGTTCGGATACGCAGTATTTT
CASSSTSGSDTQYF
>TRBV5-1|NA|NA|TRBJ2-7
TGCGCCAGCAGCTTGGTAGCACGAGGGCGCCCCTACGAGCAGTACTTC
CASSLVARGRPYEQYF
>TRBV28|NA|NA|TRBJ2-2
TGTGCCAGCAGTACCGAGGGGAACACCGGGGAGCTGTTTTTT
CASSTEGNTGELFF
>TRBV28|NA|NA|TRBJ1-4
TGTGCCAGCAGTTTAGAGTCGGGGTGGGATAATGAAAAACTGTTTTTT
CASSLESGWDNEKLFF
>TRBV11-2|once|NA|TRBJ1-2
TGTGCCAGCAGCTTTTCCCAGGGTTATCGCCCTGGCGGCTACACCTTC
CASSFSQGYRPGGYTF
>TRBV28|few|NA|TRBJ2-7
TGTGCCAGCAGTTCCTCGATGAGACAGGAGCAGTACTTC
CASSSSMRQEQYF
>TRBV4-2|NA|TRBD1|TRBJ2-7
TGTGCCAGCAGCCAAAGGGACAGGGGGTTAAGTACGAACGAGCAGTACTTC
CASSQRDRGLSTNEQYF
>TRBV4-2|NA|NA|TRBJ1-5
TGTGCCAGCAGCCGCTCACGGGAGTACAATCAGCCCCAGCATTTT
CASSRSREYNQPQHF
>TRBV9|NA|TRBD1|TRBJ2-7
TGTGCCAGCAGCGTAGCTTACCGGGACAGGGACGAGCAGTACTTC
CASSVAYRDRDEQYF
>TRBV5-1|NA|NA|TRBJ1-1
TGCGCCAGCAGCTTCGGCCCACAGGGCTTGAACACTGAAGCTTTCTTT
CASSFGPQGLNTEAFF
>TRBV6-6|NA|NA|TRBJ2-1
TGTGCCAGCAGTTACTCGTCCGGACAAAACAATGAGCAGTTCTTC
CASSYSSGQNNEQFF
>TRBV5-1|NA|NA|TRBJ2-7
TGCGCCAGCAGCTTGGAAGGGGGACAGCAGTACTTC
CASSLEGGQQYF
>TRBV5-8|NA|TRBD2|TRBJ2-7
TGTGCCAGCAGCTTAGGGACTAGCGGGGGATCCTACGAGCAGTACTTC
CASSLGTSGGSYEQYF